This is a list of T cell receptor beta chains from one sample in a study of control samples from healthy donors and cancer patients. Method: immunoSEQ multiplex PCR; TCRdb's copy keeps in-frame clones and lacks some. The table lists 25,000 to 30,000 clones, nearly 90% of them singletons. Sample: formalin-fixed, paraffin-embedded tissue. These receptor sequences come from a female donor with melanoma. Both conserved end residues are part of each CDR3. The D gene is left open where the match is weak. The listing skips clone size in some rows; elsewhere it reads once, few, many or a size class.

V	D	size	J	CDR3	DNA
TRBV6-5	TRBD1	once	TRBJ2-7	CASSYSRQGTYEQYF	TGTGCCAGCAGTTACTCGAGACAGGGGACCTACGAGCAGTACTTC
TRBV16	TRBD2	.	TRBJ2-7	CASSRPSGLAGTYEQYF	TGTGCCAGCAGCCGACCCTCGGGACTAGCGGGTACCTACGAGCAGTACTTC
TRBV9	TRBD2	.	TRBJ2-2	CASSVGEGTGELFF	TGTGCCAGCAGCGTAGGGGAGGGCACCGGGGAGCTGTTTTTT
TRBV6-1	.	once	TRBJ1-5	CASSEVAVNQPQHF	TGTGCCAGCAGTGAAGTGGCAGTCAATCAGCCCCAGCATTTT
TRBV7-9	.	.	TRBJ2-2	CASSGTGGELFF	TGTGCCAGCAGCGGGACGGGAGGGGAGCTGTTTTTT
TRBV7-9	.	.	TRBJ1-4	CASSLRATNEKLFF	TGTGCCAGCAGCTTAAGGGCAACTAATGAAAAACTGTTTTTT
TRBV11-2	.	.	TRBJ1-1	CASSWGTLNTEAFF	TGTGCCAGCAGCTGGGGAACGCTGAACACTGAAGCTTTCTTT
TRBV25-1	TRBD1	.	TRBJ2-1	CASSEQRQGYNEQFF	TGTGCCAGCAGTGAACAGAGACAGGGGTACAATGAGCAGTTCTTC
TRBV7-2	TRBD2	.	TRBJ2-1	CASSLAAGGQTSIGEQFF	TGTGCCAGCAGCTTAGCGGCGGGAGGACAAACCTCGATTGGTGAGCAGTTCTTC
TRBV29-1	.	.	TRBJ2-7	CSVVGSYEQYF	TGCAGCGTGGTGGGATCCTACGAGCAGTACTTC
TRBV29-1	.	.	TRBJ2-1	CSVFGPPDEQFF	TGCAGCGTCTTCGGACCGCCGGATGAGCAGTTCTTC
TRBV18	TRBD1	.	TRBJ1-5	CASSPPPGQGVSSNQPQHF	TGTGCCAGCTCACCACCGCCGGGACAGGGGGTTTCTAGCAATCAGCCCCAGCATTTT
TRBV3-1/TRBV3-2	.	few	TRBJ1-1	CASSQESIGTEAFF	TGTGCCAGCAGCCAAGAATCGATTGGCACTGAAGCTTTCTTT
TRBV9	.	.	TRBJ2-2	CASSVQGGTGELFF	TGTGCCAGCAGCGTACAGGGTGGCACCGGGGAGCTGTTTTTT
TRBV27	TRBD2	.	TRBJ2-3	CASSLTPGLADTQYF	TGTGCCAGCAGTTTAACCCCTGGACTAGCAGATACGCAGTATTTT
TRBV27	.	.	TRBJ2-4	CASSPLGGLRYF	TGTGCCAGCAGTCCACTAGGGGGACTGAGGTACTTC
TRBV5-4	.	.	TRBJ1-2	CASSFGLGPVGYTF	TGTGCCAGCAGCTTCGGGCTGGGACCGGTCGGCTACACCTTC
TRBV11-2	.	.	TRBJ1-6	CASSPRRRGTTNSPLHF	TGTGCCAGCAGCCCCCGGCGGAGGGGCACGACGAATTCACCCCTCCACTTT
TRBV6-2/TRBV6-3	TRBD2	.	TRBJ2-7	CASSYPRLAGGGEQYF	TGTGCCAGCAGTTACCCGAGACTAGCGGGAGGCGGGGAGCAGTACTTC
TRBV28	.	.	TRBJ1-1	CASSSIGGFTEAFF	TGTGCCAGCAGTTCCATCGGGGGGTTCACTGAAGCTTTCTTT
TRBV5-1	.	.	TRBJ2-3	CASSLAASGGTDTQYF	TGCGCCAGCAGCTTGGCGGCTAGTGGGGGCACAGATACGCAGTATTTT
TRBV6-6	TRBD1	.	TRBJ2-1	CASRTGTGEYNEQFF	TGTGCCAGCAGGACCGGGACAGGGGAATACAATGAGCAGTTCTTC
TRBV10-3	TRBD1	.	TRBJ1-1	CAIRHGQEEAFF	TGTGCCATCAGACACGGACAGGAAGAAGCTTTCTTT
TRBV29-1	.	few	TRBJ1-1	CSVEWTDPEDGTEAFF	TGCAGCGTTGAATGGACAGACCCCGAGGATGGCACTGAAGCTTTCTTT
TRBV30	.	.	TRBJ2-7	CAWSVFGARSYEQYF	TGTGCCTGGAGTGTTTTCGGGGCCCGCTCCTACGAGCAGTACTTC
TRBV12-3/TRBV12-4	.	.	TRBJ1-1	CASSFLLTAEAFF	TGTGCCAGCAGTTTTCTTCTGACAGCTGAAGCTTTCTTT
TRBV4-2	TRBD2	.	TRBJ2-1	CASSQGTSGVYNEQFF	TGTGCCAGCAGCCAAGGGACTAGCGGGGTCTACAATGAGCAGTTCTTC
TRBV27	TRBD2	.	TRBJ2-1	CASNSGRATYNEQFF	TGTGCCAGCAATAGCGGGAGGGCCACCTACAATGAGCAGTTCTTC
TRBV5-1	.	.	TRBJ1-2	CASSPRPNTNYGYTF	TGCGCCAGCAGCCCGCGCCCGAATACTAACTATGGCTACACCTTC
TRBV2	TRBD1	.	TRBJ2-5	CASLQGNLETQYF	TGTGCCAGTTTACAGGGGAATCTAGAGACCCAGTACTTC
TRBV7-2	TRBD1	.	TRBJ2-3	CASSLVGTAQYF	TGTGCCAGCAGCTTAGTGGGGACAGCGCAGTATTTT
TRBV5-6	.	once	TRBJ2-5	CASSFSSQETQYF	TGTGCCAGCAGCTTCAGCAGTCAAGAGACCCAGTACTTC
TRBV15	.	.	TRBJ2-7	CATSRDAPGTREQYF	TGTGCCACCAGCAGAGATGCCCCGGGAACCAGAGAGCAGTACTTC
TRBV7-9	TRBD1	.	TRBJ2-5	CASSHWTGGVEETQYF	TGTGCCAGCAGCCACTGGACAGGGGGAGTCGAAGAGACCCAGTACTTC
TRBV7-2	.	.	TRBJ2-7	CASSLAGRVSYEQYF	TGTGCCAGCAGCTTAGCGGGGCGCGTATCCTACGAGCAGTACTTC
TRBV3-1/TRBV3-2	.	.	TRBJ2-2	CASSPNAGGELFF	TGTGCCAGCAGCCCCAACGCGGGCGGGGAGCTGTTTTTT
TRBV5-1	.	.	TRBJ1-5	CASSKDGDSNQPQHF	TGCGCCAGCAGTAAGGATGGGGATAGCAATCAGCCCCAGCATTTT
TRBV29-1	.	.	TRBJ2-2	CSVGWDPIAGELFF	TGCAGCGTTGGCTGGGACCCGATAGCCGGGGAGCTGTTTTTT
TRBV5-4	.	.	TRBJ1-1	CASSPGGQRTEAFF	TGTGCCAGCAGCCCCGGGGGGCAGCGGACTGAAGCTTTCTTT
TRBV7-2	.	few	TRBJ2-3	CASSPGQGTDTQYF	TGTGCCAGCAGCCCGGGACAAGGAACAGATACGCAGTATTTT
TRBV9	TRBD1	few	TRBJ1-2	CASSVGTGVGYTF	TGTGCCAGCAGCGTAGGGACAGGGGTCGGCTACACCTTC
TRBV25-1	.	few	TRBJ1-2	CASSELLMGGYTF	TGTGCCAGCAGTGAACTCCTAATGGGAGGCTACACCTTC
TRBV28	.	.	TRBJ2-2	CASSLIFTRGELFF	TGTGCCAGCAGTTTAATATTTACCCGGGGGGAGCTGTTTTTT
TRBV7-2	TRBD2	.	TRBJ2-7	CASSLGPPAGGSYEQYF	TGTGCCAGCAGCTTGGGCCCCCCAGCGGGAGGGTCCTACGAGCAGTACTTC
TRBV5-4	.	.	TRBJ2-7	CASSLAVQSYEQYF	TGTGCCAGCAGCTTGGCGGTGCAGAGCTACGAGCAGTACTTC
TRBV28	TRBD2	.	TRBJ2-3	CASSSLGLAESTDTQYF	TGTGCCAGCAGTTCCCTCGGACTAGCGGAAAGCACAGATACGCAGTATTTT
TRBV19	.	.	TRBJ1-2	CASRWGGYRSYTF	TGTGCCAGTAGATGGGGGGGCTACCGGAGCTACACCTTC
TRBV21-1	.	.	TRBJ2-1	CASSRGRTSGLYNEQFF	TGTGCCAGCAGCAGAGGAAGGACTAGCGGGTTATACAATGAGCAGTTCTTC
TRBV3-1/TRBV3-2	.	.	TRBJ1-2	CASSPWGYGYTF	TGTGCCAGCAGCCCCTGGGGCTATGGCTACACCTTC
TRBV7-8	TRBD2	.	TRBJ2-1	CASSLPGGAEQFF	TGTGCCAGCAGCCTGCCGGGGGGGGCTGAGCAGTTCTTC
TRBV19	.	once	TRBJ1-5	CASSNWGHQPQHF	TGTGCCAGTAGTAATTGGGGGCATCAGCCCCAGCATTTT
TRBV6-1	.	.	TRBJ1-1	CASSERRTETEAFF	TGTGCCAGCAGTGAGAGGAGGACCGAGACTGAAGCTTTCTTT
TRBV3-1/TRBV3-2	TRBD1	.	TRBJ1-2	CASSQAGRGGNYGYTF	TGTGCCAGCAGCCAAGCGGGCAGGGGGGGTAACTATGGCTACACCTTC
TRBV2	.	.	TRBJ2-1	CASSYEMGEYEQFF	TGTGCCAGCAGTTACGAAATGGGGGAGTATGAGCAGTTCTTC
TRBV5-1	.	.	TRBJ1-3	CASSLNQGNTIYF	TGCGCCAGCAGCTTGAACCAGGGAAACACCATATATTTT
TRBV3-1/TRBV3-2	.	.	TRBJ1-2	CASSPSRSYGYTF	TGTGCCAGCAGCCCCTCGAGAAGCTATGGCTACACCTTC